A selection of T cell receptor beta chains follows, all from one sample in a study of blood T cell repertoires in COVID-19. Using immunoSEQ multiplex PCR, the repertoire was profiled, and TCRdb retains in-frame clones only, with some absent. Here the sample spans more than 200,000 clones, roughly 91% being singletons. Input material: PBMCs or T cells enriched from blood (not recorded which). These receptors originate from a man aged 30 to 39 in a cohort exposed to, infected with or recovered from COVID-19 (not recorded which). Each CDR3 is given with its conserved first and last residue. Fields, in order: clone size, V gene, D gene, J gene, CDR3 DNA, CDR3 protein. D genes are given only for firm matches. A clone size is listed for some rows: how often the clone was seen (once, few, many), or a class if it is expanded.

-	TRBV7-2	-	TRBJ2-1	TGTGCCAGCAGCTTAACACAGGGCCCGGCGAATGAGCAGTTCTTC	CASSLTQGPANEQFF
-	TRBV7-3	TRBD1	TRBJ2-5	TGTGCCAGCAGCTTAGGGGGGACAGGGATGCAGACCCAGTACTTC	CASSLGGTGMQTQYF
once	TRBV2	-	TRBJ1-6	TGTGCCAGCAGTGAACTGCAGCGATTATGGGATAATTCACCCCTCCACTTT	CASSELQRLWDNSPLHF
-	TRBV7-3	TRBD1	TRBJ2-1	TGTGCCAGCAGCCCCCGGACAGGGGATGAGCAGTTCTTC	CASSPRTGDEQFF
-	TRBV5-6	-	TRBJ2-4	TGTGCCAGCAGCTTGGCAGGGGCGGCCAAAAACATTCAGTACTTC	CASSLAGAAKNIQYF
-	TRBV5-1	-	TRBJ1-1	TGCGCCAGCAGCTCCGGGAACACTGAAGCTTTCTTT	CASSSGNTEAFF
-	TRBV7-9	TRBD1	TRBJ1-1	TGTGCCAGCAGCTTTGGCAGGGGGCACACTGAAGCTTTCTTT	CASSFGRGHTEAFF
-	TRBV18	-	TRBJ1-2	TGTGCCAGCTCACAGCAAGGCGGAGCTAACTATGGCTACACCTTC	CASSQQGGANYGYTF
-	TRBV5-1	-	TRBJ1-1	TGCGCCAGCAGCTCAGAACTGAACACTGAAGCTTTCTTT	CASSSELNTEAFF
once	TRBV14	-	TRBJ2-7	TGTGCCAGCAGTGAGGGTATCCGCCCCCTATCATTC	CASSEGIRPLSF
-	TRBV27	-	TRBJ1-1	TGTGCCAGCAGACTGCTGGATCGGGGCACTGAAGCTTTCTTT	CASRLLDRGTEAFF
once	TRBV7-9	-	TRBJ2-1	TGTGCCAGCAGCTTTGACGGGTCCTACAATGAGCAGTTCTTC	CASSFDGSYNEQFF
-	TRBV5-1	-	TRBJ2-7	TGCGCCAGCAGCCCGGCCACTGGAGCATCACACGCCGAGCAGTACTTC	CASSPATGASHAEQYF
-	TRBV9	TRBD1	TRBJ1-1	TGTGCCAGCAGCATCCGGGACAGCACTGAAGCTTTCTTT	CASSIRDSTEAFF
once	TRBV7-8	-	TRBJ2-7	TGTGCCAGCAGCCCTCTTGCGGGACAGAGCTCCTACGAGCAGTACTTC	CASSPLAGQSSYEQYF
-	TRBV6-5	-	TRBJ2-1	TGTGCCAGCAGTCATGACTACACAGACAATGAGCAGTTCTTC	CASSHDYTDNEQFF
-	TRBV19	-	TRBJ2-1	TGTGCCAGTAGTATGATCGCTAGCAATGAGCAGTTCTTC	CASSMIASNEQFF
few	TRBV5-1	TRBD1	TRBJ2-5	TGCGCCAGCAGCTTGGCAAGGGGGCCGGATATGGAGACCCAGTACTTC	CASSLARGPDMETQYF
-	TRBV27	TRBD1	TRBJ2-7	TGTGCCACCCTGAGGGGGCTGGAGCAGTACTTC	CATLRGLEQYF
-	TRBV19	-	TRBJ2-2	TGTGCCAGTAGTATTAGTCCGAACACCGGGGAGCTGTTTTTT	CASSISPNTGELFF
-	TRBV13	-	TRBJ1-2	TGTGCCAGCAGCGCCAGGGGAGGGGCCTACACCTTC	CASSARGGAYTF
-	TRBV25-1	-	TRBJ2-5	TGTGCCAGCAGCGGAGGGGAGACCCAGTACTTC	CASSGGETQYF
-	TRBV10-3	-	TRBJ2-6	TGTGCCATCAAACAGAACTCTGGGGCCAACGTCCTGACTTTC	CAIKQNSGANVLTF
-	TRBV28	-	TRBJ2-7	TGTGCCAGCAGTTTAAGTGGGAGCTACAAGCAGTACTTC	CASSLSGSYKQYF
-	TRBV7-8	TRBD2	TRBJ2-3	TGTGCCAGCAGCTTAAAAGGGGGGACTAGCGGGAGACGGAGCACAGATACGCAGTATTTT	CASSLKGGTSGRRSTDTQYF
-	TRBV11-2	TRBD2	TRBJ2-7	TGTGCCAGCAGCCATACGGGACTAGCAGCCTACGAGCAGTACTTC	CASSHTGLAAYEQYF
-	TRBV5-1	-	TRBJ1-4	TGCGCCAGCAGCACCTCCCGAGCCTCAACTGAAAAACTGTTTTTT	CASSTSRASTEKLFF
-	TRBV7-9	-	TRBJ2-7	TGTGCCAGCAGCTTAGTCCCCTCCGGCTCCTACGAGCAGTACTTC	CASSLVPSGSYEQYF
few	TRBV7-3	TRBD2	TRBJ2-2	TGTGCCAGCAGCTTGGGGACTACCACCGGGGAGCTGTTTTTT	CASSLGTTTGELFF
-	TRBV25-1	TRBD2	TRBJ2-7	TGTGCCAGCAGTGAATACCCTAGCGGGAGCTACGAGCAGTACTTC	CASSEYPSGSYEQYF
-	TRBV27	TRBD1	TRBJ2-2	TGTGCCAGCAGTCCGTGGGACAGATCGAACACCGGGGAGCTGTTTTTT	CASSPWDRSNTGELFF
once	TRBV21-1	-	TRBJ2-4	TGTGCCAGCAGCAAAGAAGTGGGTAGTAGCCGTAAAAACATTCAGTACTTC	CASSKEVGSSRKNIQYF
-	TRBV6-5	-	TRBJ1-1	TGTGCCAGCAGTACATGGGGGAGGGGTGAAGCTTTCTTT	CASSTWGRGEAFF
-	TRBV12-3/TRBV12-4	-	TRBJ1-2	TGTGCCAGCAGTTTTGGGGGGGGCTATGGCTACACCTTC	CASSFGGGYGYTF
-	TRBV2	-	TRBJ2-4	TGTGCCAGCAGTCTGTCGTTTCGAGAGGGCAAAAACATTCAGTACTTC	CASSLSFREGKNIQYF
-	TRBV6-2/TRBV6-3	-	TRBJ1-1	TGTGCCAGCAGTCCCCGGTGGACACCTACTGAAGCTTTCTTT	CASSPRWTPTEAFF
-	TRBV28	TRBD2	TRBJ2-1	TGTGCCAGCAGTTACCCCGGGACTAGCGGGGTCAATGAGCAGTTCTTC	CASSYPGTSGVNEQFF
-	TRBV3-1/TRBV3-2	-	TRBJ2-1	TGTGCCAGCAGCCAAATCCAGTCTCAGCAGTTCTTC	CASSQIQSQQFF